The 29 T cell receptor beta chains given below trace back to one sample, sequenced in a study of T cells after yellow fever vaccination. TCRdb re-derived calls from the 5' RACE reads in MiXCR, one entry per CDR3 protein. The sample includes roughly 120,000 distinct CDR3 sequences, 7.2% of them seen just once. The material was CD4+ T cells sorted from PBMCs, obtained 45 days after the first yellow fever vaccination. The receptor set was obtained from a man aged 18 to 30 who received the YFV17D yellow fever vaccine.

This clonotype showed up just a few times. The chain couples TRBV5-1 to TRBJ1-1; D possibly corresponds to TRBD1 (6 bases). Between the trimmed V and J ends, which lost 4 bases and 10 bases, there was a span of 14 bases. Germline V gives CDR1 SGHRS, CDR2 YFSETQ. The length of the CDR3 is 12 residues. CDR3 in DNA: TGCGCCAGCAGCGAGCCCACAGGGACAGCTTTCTTT. Encoded protein: CASSEPTGTAFF.

This clonotype was recorded at least ten times. This chain joins TRBV7-8 and TRBJ1-1, with 8 bases matching TRBD1. The CDR3 loop spans 15 amino acids. Germline loops: CDR1 SGHVS, CDR2 FQNEAQ. J gave up 4 bases and V 2 bases, and 6 bases lay outside the gene matches. The CDR3 loop is CASSLSRTGSTEAFF. In DNA form, the CDR3 reads TGTGCCAGCAGCTTATCTCGGACAGGGAGCACTGAAGCTTTCTTT.

This clonotype was counted many times. V gene TRBV5-1 combines with J gene TRBJ2-1; D gene uncertain. The CDR3 sequence is 12 residues long. Trimming took 4 bases from V and 9 from J, leaving 11 bases between them. Per germline, CDR1 SGHRS and CDR2 YFSETQ. The CDR3: CASSRRFGEQFF. Written as DNA, the CDR3 is TGCGCCAGCAGCCGGCGCTTTGGTGAGCAGTTCTTC.

This clonotype occurred many times. The rearrangement links TRBV7-2 to TRBJ1-2; a possible D gene is TRBD1 (5 bases). Between the trimmed V and J ends, which lost 5 bases and 1 base, there was a span of 11 bases. Germline V gene lookup returns CDR1 SGHTA and CDR2 FQGNSA. The CDR3 totals 14 residues. As DNA, the CDR3 is TGTGCCAGCAGCACTTTGGGGGTTAACTATGGCTACACCTTC. It codes for CASSTLGVNYGYTF. Using reference TRBV7-2 and TRBJ1-2 for the parts outside the CDR3, the full variable domain is GAGVSQSPSNKVTEKGKDVELRCDPISGHTALYWYRQSLGQGLEFLIYFQGNSAPDKSGLPSDRFSAERTGGSVSTLTIQRTQQEDSAVYLCASSTLGVNYGYTFGSGTRLTVV.

Ten or more counts support this clonotype. The V call is TRBV11-1, the J call TRBJ2-5, with D unclear. CDR1 SGHAT and CDR2 FQDESV come from the germline V gene (reference sequence). The CDR3 is made up of 18 amino acids. V gave up 5 bases and J gave up 2 bases, with 24 bases separating them. The CDR3 spells CASSPTWAGRPLQETQYF. The CDR3 DNA reads as TGTGCCAGCAGCCCTACCTGGGCAGGCCGACCCCTTCAAGAGACCCAGTACTTC. The full variable domain, completed using reference TRBV11-1 and TRBJ2-5, is EAEVAQSPRYKITEKSQAVAFWCDPISGHATLYWYRQILGQGPELLVQFQDESVVDDSQLPKDRFSAERLKGVDSTLKIQPAELGDSAMYLCASSPTWAGRPLQETQYFGPGTRLLVL.

This clonotype has a count of ten or more. The chain is built from TRBV2 and TRBJ2-2; D uncertain. This CDR3 contains 12 residues. Germline loops: CDR1 SNHLY, CDR2 FYNNEI. The V and J ends lost 7 bases and 1 base respectively, with 4 bases between them. The CDR3 spells CASTRNTGELFF. CDR3 nucleotide sequence: TGTGCCAGCACCAGGAACACCGGGGAGCTGTTTTTT.

At least ten counts were recorded for this clonotype. The chain links TRBV7-2 to TRBJ2-3, with D unresolved. Germline V gives CDR1 SGHTA, CDR2 FQGNSA. The CDR3 runs to 13 residues. Trimming shortened V by 5 bases and J by 6 bases, and 12 bases separated the two germline ends. The CDR3 reads CASSPLVRDTQYF. In DNA, the CDR3 is TGTGCCAGCAGCCCCTTGGTCCGGGATACGCAGTATTTT. Variable domain in full (rest from reference TRBV7-2 and TRBJ2-3): GAGVSQSPSNKVTEKGKDVELRCDPISGHTALYWYRQSLGQGLEFLIYFQGNSAPDKSGLPSDRFSAERTGGSVSTLTIQRTQQEDSAVYLCASSPLVRDTQYFGPGTRLTVL.

This clonotype was counted at least ten times. The CDR3 region has the DNA TGTGCCAGCAGCCGTTGGGGGACTAACAATGAGCAGTTCTTC. It specifies CASSRWGTNNEQFF. V is TRBV7-2 and J is TRBJ2-1; 7 bases are a match to TRBD2. The V segment lost 5 bases and the J segment 5 bases; nucleotides outside the gene matches: 6. The CDR3 has 14 residues. Germline values: CDR1 SGHTA, CDR2 FQGNSA.

This clonotype was seen at least ten times. The V call is TRBV5-1, the J call TRBJ2-3; 8 nucleotides match TRBD2. V was pared by 1 base and J by 0 bases, with 7 bases of the junction left unmatched. The CDR3 is made up of 17 amino acids. Germline V gene data show CDR1 as SGHRS and CDR2 as YFSETQ. CDR3 in DNA: TGCGCCAGCAGCTTGAGCGCGGGGGGCCTTAGCACAGATACGCAGTATTTT. It translates to CASSLSAGGLSTDTQYF.

Concerning this clonotype itself: One end of the junction does not line up with germline, which may come from a read error. The genes are TRBV11-2 and TRBJ1-1; 8 nucleotides line up with TRBD1. Germline V gene data show CDR1 as SGHAT and CDR2 as FQNNGV. This CDR3 has 14 amino acids. The CDR3 nucleotides are TGTGCCGGCAGCTTAGACAGGGGAAATACTGAAGCTTTCTTT. Translated, it gives CAGSLDRGNTEAFF. The variable domain in full, completed from reference TRBV11-2 and TRBJ1-1, reads EAGVAQSPRYKIIEKRQSVAFWCNPISGHATLYWYQQILGQGPKLLIQFQNNGVVDDSQLPKDRFSAERLKGVDSTLKIQPAKLEDSAVYLCAGSLDRGNTEAFFGQGTRLTVV.

This clonotype was counted only a few times. This chain connects TRBV29-1 to TRBJ2-5, with a weak D call TRBD1 (6 bases). The CDR3 totals 12 residues. Trimming took 4 bases from V and 1 from J, leaving 7 bases between them. The germline V gene encodes CDR1 SQVTM and CDR2 ANQGSEA. The CDR3 nucleotides are TGCAGCGTTGGGGACACCCAAGAGACCCAGTACTTC. Protein sequence: CSVGDTQETQYF.

This clonotype was found many times. The gene calls are TRBV5-5 and TRBJ1-5; no reliable D call. V was clipped by 2 bases and J by 7 bases, with 7 bases between them. The CDR3 covers 12 residues. Germline CDR1 is SGHKS and CDR2 is YYEKEE (reference sequence). The CDR3 DNA is TGTGCCAGCAGCTTTGAAGGGCAGCCCCAGCATTTT. Translated, it gives CASSFEGQPQHF.

This chain joins TRBV7-7 and TRBJ2-5; 8 bases map to TRBD2. V trimming: 3 bases; J trimming: 4 bases; junction bases outside the gene matches: 10. Germline V gene data show CDR1 as SSHAT and CDR2 as FNYEAQ (reference sequence). This CDR3 spans 16 amino acids. CDR3 sequence (DNA): TGTGCCAGCAGCTTTGGAAGCGGGGGAAGTGGAGAGACCCAGTACTTC. It translates to CASSFGSGGSGETQYF. The full variable domain, in which reference TRBV7-7 and TRBJ2-5 provide the parts outside the CDR3, is GAGVSQSPRYKVTKRGQDVTLRCDPISSHATLYWYQQALGQGPEFLTYFNYEAQPDKSGLPSDRFSAERPEGSISTLTIQRTEQRDSAMYRCASSFGSGGSGETQYFGPGTRLLVL.

Many counts were recorded for this clonotype. The V gene is TRBV29-1, the J gene TRBJ2-7; D is ambiguous. Germline loops: CDR1 SQVTM, CDR2 ANQGSEA. With 7 bases removed from V and 2 bases from J, the gap between germline ends came to 12 bases. The CDR3 extends over 12 amino acids. CDR3 region: CSGLTATYEQYF. The CDR3 coding sequence is TGCAGCGGCCTAACAGCAACCTACGAGCAGTACTTC.

This clonotype was detected ten times or more. V and J are TRBV11-1 and TRBJ2-2; maybe TRBD1 (5 bases). CDR3 length: 16 residues. The germline gives CDR1 SGHAT, CDR2 FQDESV (reference sequence). V lost 2 bases and J lost 4, with 14 bases in between. The CDR3 loop is CASSLSGHRSTGELFF. The CDR3 DNA sequence: TGTGCCAGCAGCTTATCTGGACACCGGAGCACCGGGGAGCTGTTTTTT.

There are many counts of this clonotype. This rearrangement joins TRBV7-3 to TRBJ2-5; no firm D call. Germline lookup yields CDR1 SGHTA and CDR2 FQGTGA. The length of the CDR3 is 13 residues. Trimming cost V 5 bases and J 5 bases, with 12 bases left between them. The CDR3 bases are TGTGCCAGCAGCCCCGGATCAGCGGAGACCCAGTACTTC. It codes for CASSPGSAETQYF.

The chain employs TRBV3-1 and TRBJ2-5; D unresolved. The CDR3 has 13 amino acids. V shed 0 bases and J shed 5 bases, with 7 bases lying between them. The V gene's germline CDR1 is LGHDT and CDR2 YNNKEL (reference sequence). The CDR3 is CASSQESGETQYF. Here the CDR3 DNA reads TGTGCCAGCAGCCAAGAGTCCGGGGAGACCCAGTACTTC.

This clonotype has ten or more counts. CDR3 coding DNA: TGTGCCAGCAGCCACGGGACGGGCTATGGCTACACCTTC. It translates to CASSHGTGYGYTF. V and J are TRBV7-6 and TRBJ1-2; D is possibly TRBD1 (5 bases). The CDR3 is 13 residues long. V lost 5 bases, J lost 4 bases, and 11 bases lay in between. In germline, CDR1 is SGHVS, CDR2 FNYEAQ.

Only a few counts were recorded for this clonotype. The chain joins TRBV5-1 to TRBJ2-5; 8 bases are a match to TRBD2. Germline CDR1 and CDR2: SGHRS and YFSETQ. The CDR3 is 14 amino acids. V shed 1 base, J shed 5 bases, and the junction held 4 bases outside the gene matches. The CDR3 DNA follows: TGCGCCAGCAGCTTGTTTCCGGGGGGGGAGACCCAGTACTTC. Translating it yields CASSLFPGGETQYF. Complete variable domain (other parts from reference TRBV5-1 and TRBJ2-5): KAGVTQTPRYLIKTRGQQVTLSCSPISGHRSVSWYQQTPGQGLQFLFEYFSETQRNKGNFPGRFSGRQFSNSRSEMNVSTLELGDSALYLCASSLFPGGETQYFGPGTRLLVL.

This clonotype has ten or more counts. The chain recombines TRBV6-5 with TRBJ2-2; D is possibly TRBD1 (5 bases). V was cut by 7 bases and J by 7 bases, with 10 bases left in between. Looked up from germline, CDR1 is MNHEY and CDR2 is SVGAGI. The CDR3 loop spans 12 amino acids. The CDR3 sequence: CASTKRGGELFF. The CDR3 DNA is TGTGCCAGCACCAAAAGGGGCGGGGAGCTGTTTTTT.

This clonotype was picked up many times. This chain uses TRBV28 with TRBJ1-3; D gene unclear. The CDR3 covers 15 residues. Germline CDR1 is MDHEN and CDR2 is SYDVKM. The germline V and J ends were trimmed by 8 bases and 0 bases, with 14 bases remaining between them. Written as DNA, the CDR3 is TGTGCCAGCGGAGTAGGTGTCGTCTCTGGAAACACCATATATTTT. This codes for CASGVGVVSGNTIYF.

There are many counts of this clonotype. The rearrangement uses TRBV3-1 and TRBJ2-3; D is undetermined. Trimming stripped 8 bases from V and 4 bases from J, with 7 bases between. This CDR3 spans 11 amino acids. The germline gives CDR1 LGHDT, CDR2 YNNKEL (reference sequence). This CDR3 is CASRSADTQYF. CDR3 nucleotide sequence: TGTGCCAGCCGCTCCGCAGATACGCAGTATTTT.

This clonotype was observed many times. The J gene is TRBJ1-6, the V gene TRBV12-3 or TRBV12-4; D gene unclear. V was shortened by 3 bases and J by 3 bases, with 6 bases between the two germline ends. The CDR3 runs 14 residues. The chain's CDR3 is CASSFRLYNSPLHF. As DNA, the CDR3 is TGTGCCAGCAGTTTTCGACTCTATAATTCACCCCTCCACTTT.

J is TRBJ1-2 and V is TRBV2; D not resolved. Trimming cost V 5 bases and J 8 bases, with 15 bases left between them. The CDR3 is 13 amino acids. CDR1 and CDR2 from the germline V gene are SNHLY and FYNNEI. In DNA, the CDR3 is TGTGCCAGCAGTTTACAAGAGCTTCGGGGCTACACCTTC. Protein product: CASSLQELRGYTF.

This clonotype occurred many times. The chain employs TRBV7-2 and TRBJ2-7; the match to TRBD1 covers 7 bases. This CDR3 is built from 15 residues. V dropped 3 bases and J dropped 4; count of bases not matched to a gene: 9. Germline V lookup: CDR1 SGHTA, CDR2 FQGNSA. The CDR3 reads CASSLPETGHYEQYF. In nucleotides, the CDR3 is TGTGCCAGCAGCTTGCCCGAGACAGGGCATTACGAGCAGTACTTC.

This clonotype came up many times. The V and J genes are TRBV3-1 and TRBJ2-2, with 10 bases identical to TRBD2. Germline assignment: CDR1 LGHDT and CDR2 YNNKEL (reference sequence). The CDR3 is 16 amino acids. V shed 3 bases and J 0 bases; nucleotides not matched to a gene: 1. DNA for the CDR3: TGTGCCAGCAGCCAGCTAGCGGGGGCGAACACCGGGGAGCTGTTTTTT. This codes for CASSQLAGANTGELFF. The full variable domain, in which reference TRBV3-1 and TRBJ2-2 provide the parts outside the CDR3, is DTAVSQTPKYLVTQMGNDKSIKCEQNLGHDTMYWYKQDSKKFLKIMFSYNNKELIINETVPNRFSPKSPDKAHLNLHINSLELGDSAVYFCASSQLAGANTGELFFGEGSRLTVL.

In its sample, this clonotype was seen many times. The chain is built from TRBV21-1 and TRBJ2-2. TRBV21-1 is a documented pseudogene. This CDR3 has 15 residues. The DNA of the CDR3 is TGTGCCAGCAGCAAATTTGTCAGGCGCACCGGGGAGCTGTTTTTT. This gives the protein CASSKFVRRTGELFF.

At least ten counts were recorded for this clonotype. The chain employs TRBV28 and TRBJ2-7; 7 bases match TRBD1. Germline CDR1 MDHEN, CDR2 SYDVKM. Trimming cost V 5 bases and J 4 bases; bases outside gene matches: 14. CDR3 size: 16 residues. Here the CDR3 reads CASSPITTGARYEQYV. Here the CDR3 DNA reads TGTGCCAGCAGTCCCATAACTACAGGGGCCAGGTACGAGCAGTACGTC.

This clonotype was seen repeatedly, ten times or more. The J gene is TRBJ2-5, the V gene TRBV5-6; 12 nucleotides line up with TRBD2. V shed 4 bases and J 5 bases; nucleotides not matched to a gene: 6. The CDR3 totals 15 residues. Germline-derived CDR1 and CDR2 are SGHDT and YYEEEE. CDR3 DNA: TGTGCCAGCAGCCAACTAGCGGGGGGTCGGGAGACCCAGTACTTC. Its translation: CASSQLAGGRETQYF.